This T cell receptor beta chain is from a study of blood T cell repertoires in COVID-19. Turning to the study itself: Specimens from acute and convalescent COVID-19 originated in the United States, Italy and Spain. Sample material is recorded as cDNA or gDNA derived from T cells, B-cell-depleted T cells, or PBMCs.

The CDR3 sequence is 16 residues long. Germline CDR1 is SGHNT and CDR2 is YENEEA. Trimming stripped 2 bases from V and 5 bases from J, with 13 bases between. In the original analysis: Reference gene primer amplification in the assay estimated nucleated cell counts. TCRdb keeps only in-frame clones here, not all; method: immunoSEQ multiplex PCR. V and J calls and clone size are copied from that table; D and trimming were computed from the DNA. The sample lists approximately 460,000 clones, roughly nine tenths occurring once. The V and J genes are TRBV11-3 and TRBJ1-6; a weak D match, TRBD1 (6 bases). This sequence was found in a man aged 18 to 29 with COVID-19, enrolled during active disease. The sequencing input was peripheral blood. CDR3: CASSLFGGADNSPLHF. The CDR3 region has the DNA TGTGCCAGCAGCTTATTTGGGGGCGCGGATAATTCACCCCTCCACTTT.